The TCR beta chain described here comes from a study of CD8 T cells in ankylosing spondylitis. Germline V gene data show CDR1 as SGHTA and CDR2 as FQGNSA. The ends were cut back, 7 bases at V and 0 bases at J, with 14 bases in the middle. The CDR3 has 15 residues. The TCR beta libraries were generated through quantitative 5'-RACE incorporating molecular barcodes. MiXCR, run by TCRdb on the 5' RACE reads, gives a single entry per CDR3 protein. Of around 490,000 distinct CDR3 sequences detected, about 5.2% appear once; the ten largest clones hold 3% to 4%. Study results and limitations: Significant enrichment of disease-linked clones was reported in matched ankylosing spondylitis synovial fluid. Past studies reported some motif variants in reactive arthritis synovial fluid and blood. Those disease-linked clones were CD8+; they were also relatively rare in peripheral blood. Eight or nine highly homologous variants formed a TCR beta motif that appeared characteristic of ankylosing spondylitis blood.

At least ten counts were recorded for this clonotype. Its specificity is not known. This TCR came from a male donor with ankylosing spondylitis. The chain uses TRBV7-2 and TRBJ2-3; D is perhaps TRBD2 (6 bases). Sequencing used blood, either unsorted or a sorted T cell fraction (not recorded which). This CDR3 reads CASNLASKSTDTQYF. Here the CDR3 DNA reads TGTGCCAGCAACCTAGCGTCTAAGAGCACAGATACGCAGTATTTT.